Described below is a single T cell receptor (beta chain) sequence and its context. Antigen: not known. The source of the sample is a study of cytomegalovirus exposure and HLA in healthy donors. The study's findings and limits: According to the study, 150 to 200 TCR beta chains were cytomegalovirus-associated. Most TCR sequences showed up rarely, but some public TCRs showed up in many donors. Published work reported that the classifier diagnosed cytomegalovirus status with high specificity and sensitivity.

Vbeta (60) and Jbeta (13) primers were used in the PCR. Here immunoSEQ multiplex PCR was the method, and the copy in TCRdb shows in-frame clones only, minus some. The sample has 180,000 or so clones, approximately 71% seen once. Per the germline V gene, CDR1 is SGHRS and CDR2 is YFSETQ. Between the trimmed V and J ends, which lost 1 base and 0 bases, there was a span of 20 bases. CDR3 length: 19 residues. The sample consisted of PBMCs. The sequence was collected from a woman aged 40 to 50 in good health and CMV-seropositive. The chain recombines TRBV5-1 with TRBJ2-1, with D maybe TRBD1 (6 bases). The CDR3 sequence: CASSLSQQGSRSSYNEQFF. The CDR3 DNA follows: TGCGCCAGCAGCTTGAGTCAACAGGGTTCACGAAGCTCCTACAATGAGCAGTTCTTC.